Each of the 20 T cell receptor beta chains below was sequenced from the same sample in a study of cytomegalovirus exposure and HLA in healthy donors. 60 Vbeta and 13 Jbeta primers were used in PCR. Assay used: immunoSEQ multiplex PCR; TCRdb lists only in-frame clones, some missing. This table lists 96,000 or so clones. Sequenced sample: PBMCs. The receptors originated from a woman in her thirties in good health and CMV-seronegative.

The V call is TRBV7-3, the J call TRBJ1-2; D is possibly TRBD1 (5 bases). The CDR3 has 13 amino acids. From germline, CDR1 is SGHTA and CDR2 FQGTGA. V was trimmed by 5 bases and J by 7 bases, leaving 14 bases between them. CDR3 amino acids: CASSPSQGAGYTF. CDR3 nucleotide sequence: TGTGCCAGCAGCCCATCCCAGGGCGCTGGCTACACCTTC.

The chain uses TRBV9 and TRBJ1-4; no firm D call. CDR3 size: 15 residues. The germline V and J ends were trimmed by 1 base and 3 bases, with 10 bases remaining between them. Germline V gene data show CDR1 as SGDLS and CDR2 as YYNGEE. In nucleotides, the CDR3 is TGTGCCAGCAGCGTAACACTACTCCCTAATGAAAAACTGTTTTTT. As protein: CASSVTLLPNEKLFF.

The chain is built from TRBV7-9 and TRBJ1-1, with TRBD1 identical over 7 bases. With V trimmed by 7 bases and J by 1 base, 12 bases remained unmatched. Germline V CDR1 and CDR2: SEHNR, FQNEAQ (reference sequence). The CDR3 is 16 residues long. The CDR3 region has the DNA TGTGCCAGCACTCGCCTTGGGACAGCCGCGAACACTGAAGCTTTCTTT. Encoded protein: CASTRLGTAANTEAFF. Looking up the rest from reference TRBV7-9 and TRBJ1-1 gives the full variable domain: DTGVSQNPRHKITKRGQNVTFRCDPISEHNRLYWYRQTLGQGPEFLTYFQNEAQLEKSRLLSDRFSAERPKGSFSTLEIQRTEQGDSAMYLCASTRLGTAANTEAFFGQGTRLTVV.

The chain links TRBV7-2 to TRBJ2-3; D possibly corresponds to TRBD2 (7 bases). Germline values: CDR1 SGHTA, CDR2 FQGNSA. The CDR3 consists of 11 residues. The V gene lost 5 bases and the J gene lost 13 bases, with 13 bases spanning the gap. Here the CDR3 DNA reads TGTGCCAGCAGCCCGGGGGGCTCCAAGTATTTT. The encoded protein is CASSPGGSKYF. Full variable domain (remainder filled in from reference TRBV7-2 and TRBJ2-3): GAGVSQSPSNKVTEKGKDVELRCDPISGHTALYWYRQSLGQGLEFLIYFQGNSAPDKSGLPSDRFSAERTGGSVSTLTIQRTQQEDSAVYLCASSPGGSKYFGPGTRLTVL.

CDR3 region: CASSPHIHTNIQYF. CDR3 DNA sequence: TGTGCCAGCAGCCCACATATACACACAAACATTCAGTACTTC. The chain employs TRBV7-8 and TRBJ2-4; D unresolved. The CDR3 is 14 residues long. Germline CDR1 SGHVS, CDR2 FQNEAQ. Between the trimmed V and J ends, which lost 5 bases and 6 bases, there was a span of 14 bases.

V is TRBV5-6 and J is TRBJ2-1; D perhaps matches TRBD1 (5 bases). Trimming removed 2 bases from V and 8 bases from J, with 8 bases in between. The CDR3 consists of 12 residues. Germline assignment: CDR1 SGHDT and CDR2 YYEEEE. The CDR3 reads CASSFVGHEQFF. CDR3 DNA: TGTGCCAGCAGCTTCGTGGGGCATGAGCAGTTCTTC.

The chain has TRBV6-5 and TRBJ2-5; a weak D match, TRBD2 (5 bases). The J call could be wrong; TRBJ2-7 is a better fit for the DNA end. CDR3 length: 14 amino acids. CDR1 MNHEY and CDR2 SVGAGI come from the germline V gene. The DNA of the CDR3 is TGTGCCAGCAGTCCCAGACTACTTACCTACGAGCAGTACTTC. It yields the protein CASSPRLLTYEQYF.

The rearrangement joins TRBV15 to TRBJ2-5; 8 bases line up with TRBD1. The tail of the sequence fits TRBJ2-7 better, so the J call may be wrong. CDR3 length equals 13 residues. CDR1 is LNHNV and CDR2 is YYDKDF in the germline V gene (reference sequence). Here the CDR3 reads CATSSLQGDEQYF. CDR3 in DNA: TGTGCCACCAGCAGTTTACAGGGGGACGAGCAGTACTTC.

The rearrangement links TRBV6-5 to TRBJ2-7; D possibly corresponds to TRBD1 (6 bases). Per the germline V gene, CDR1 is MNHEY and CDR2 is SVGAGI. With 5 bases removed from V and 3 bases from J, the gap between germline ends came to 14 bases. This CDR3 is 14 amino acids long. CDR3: CASSRSRDNYEQYF. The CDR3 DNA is TGTGCCAGCAGTAGAAGCCGGGACAACTACGAGCAGTACTTC.

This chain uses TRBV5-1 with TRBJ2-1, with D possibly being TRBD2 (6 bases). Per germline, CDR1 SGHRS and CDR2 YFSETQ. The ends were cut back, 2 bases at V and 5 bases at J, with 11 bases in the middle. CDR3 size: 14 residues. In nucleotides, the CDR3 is TGCGCCAGCAGCTTTGGGCGGGGTAACAATGAGCAGTTCTTC. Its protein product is CASSFGRGNNEQFF.

Here the CDR3 reads CASSEPPDRATEAFF. CDR3 nucleotides: TGCGCCAGCAGTGAGCCACCGGACAGGGCCACTGAAGCTTTCTTT. The chain has TRBV10-1 and TRBJ1-1; the match to TRBD1 covers 8 bases. CDR3 length: 15 amino acids. Germline V lookup: CDR1 WNHNN, CDR2 SYGVQD (reference sequence). Trimming took 2 bases from V and 4 from J; bases not matched to a gene: 6.

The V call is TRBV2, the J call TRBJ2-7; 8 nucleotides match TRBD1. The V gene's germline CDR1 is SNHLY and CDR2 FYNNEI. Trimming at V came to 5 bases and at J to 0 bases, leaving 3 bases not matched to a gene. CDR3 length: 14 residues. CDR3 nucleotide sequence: TGTGCCAGCAGTTGGACAGGGTACTCCTACGAGCAGTACTTC. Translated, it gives CASSWTGYSYEQYF.

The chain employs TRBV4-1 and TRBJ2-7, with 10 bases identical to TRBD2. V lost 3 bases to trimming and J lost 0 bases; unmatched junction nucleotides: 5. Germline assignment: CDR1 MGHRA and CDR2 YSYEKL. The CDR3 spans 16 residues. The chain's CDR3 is CASSQLAGANSYEQYF. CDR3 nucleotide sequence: TGCGCCAGCAGCCAGCTAGCGGGGGCCAACTCCTACGAGCAGTACTTC.

CDR3 region: CASSESGSPVSPLHF. CDR3 coding DNA: TGTGCCAGCAGTGAGTCGGGGTCTCCCGTTTCACCCCTCCACTTT. The J gene is TRBJ1-6, the V gene TRBV6-1; D not resolved. V dropped 3 bases and J dropped 9 bases, with 15 bases sitting between them. The germline V gene has CDR1 MNHNS and CDR2 SASEGT. This CDR3 contains 15 residues.

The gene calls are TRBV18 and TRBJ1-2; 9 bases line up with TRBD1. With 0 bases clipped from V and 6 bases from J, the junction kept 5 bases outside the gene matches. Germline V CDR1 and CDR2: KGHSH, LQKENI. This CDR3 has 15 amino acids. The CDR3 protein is CASSPPGTGLNGYTF. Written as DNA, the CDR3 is TGTGCCAGCTCACCACCGGGGACAGGGTTGAATGGCTACACCTTC.

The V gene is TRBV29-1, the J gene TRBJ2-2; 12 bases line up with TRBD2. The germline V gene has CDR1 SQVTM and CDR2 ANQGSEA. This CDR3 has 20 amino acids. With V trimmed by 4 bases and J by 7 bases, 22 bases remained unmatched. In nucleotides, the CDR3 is TGCAGCGTTGGAAGGGACAGGGTTTCTAGCGGGAGGGCCGTCGGCGGGGAGCTGTTTTTT. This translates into CSVGRDRVSSGRAVGGELFF.

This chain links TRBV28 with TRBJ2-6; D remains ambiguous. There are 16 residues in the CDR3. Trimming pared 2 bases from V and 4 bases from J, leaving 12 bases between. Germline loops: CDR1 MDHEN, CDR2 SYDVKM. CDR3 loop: CASSLSVASGANVLTF. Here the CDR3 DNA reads TGTGCCAGCAGTTTAAGTGTGGCATCCGGGGCCAACGTCCTGACTTTC.

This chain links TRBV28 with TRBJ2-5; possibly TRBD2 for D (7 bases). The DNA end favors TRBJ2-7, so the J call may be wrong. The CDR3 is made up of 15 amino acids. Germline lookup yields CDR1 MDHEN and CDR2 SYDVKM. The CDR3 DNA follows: TGTGCCAGCATGAAATCTGGGGGGGGGCAACGCGAGCAGTACTTC. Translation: CASMKSGGGQREQYF.

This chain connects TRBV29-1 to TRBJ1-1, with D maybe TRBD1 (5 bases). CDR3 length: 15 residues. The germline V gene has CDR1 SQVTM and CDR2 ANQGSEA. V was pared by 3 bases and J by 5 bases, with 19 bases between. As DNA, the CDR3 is TGCAGCGTTGAGTATTTTGGCAGGGAGGGGACTGAAGCTTTCTTT. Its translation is CSVEYFGREGTEAFF.

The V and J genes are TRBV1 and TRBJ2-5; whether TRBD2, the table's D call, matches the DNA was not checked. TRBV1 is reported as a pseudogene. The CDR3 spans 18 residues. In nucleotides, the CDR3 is TGCACCAGCAGCCAAGTCCTGGCTAGCGGGGGGCTACAAGAGACCCAGTACTTC. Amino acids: CTSSQVLASGGLQETQYF.